The T cell receptor beta chain described here comes from a study of T cell changes during pregnancy in multiple sclerosis. The method was immunoSEQ multiplex PCR; TCRdb's version includes in-frame clones alone and lacks a portion of them. The data contain roughly 100,000 clones, about nine tenths of them singletons. The V and J ends lost 9 bases and 6 bases, in that order; junction bases with no gene match: 9. CDR1 SGHKS and CDR2 YYEKEE come from the germline V gene (reference sequence). The CDR3 covers 13 residues. This receptor was identified in a female donor in good health, enrolled as a control in a pregnancy study. The V gene is TRBV5-5, the J gene TRBJ2-1, with TRBD2 identical over 7 bases. Sequences were derived from peripheral blood, sampled after pregnancy. CDR3: CATYMWGGNEQFF. The CDR3 bases are TGTGCCACCTATATGTGGGGGGGCAATGAGCAGTTCTTC.